This T cell receptor beta chain was found in a study of glioma-infiltrating T cells. Notes on the study in general: Tissue and blood shared very few CDR3 sequences. Tissue-blood divergence was below expectation in non-neoplastic patients, above in gliomas.

The CDR3 is made up of 14 amino acids. In germline, CDR1 is DFQATT, CDR2 SNEGSKA (reference sequence). The iRepertoire nested amplicon-rescue multiplex PCR amplified TCR alpha and beta CDR3s from RNA. One-step reverse transcription and amplification started from approximately 100-400 ng of tissue mRNA or PBMC total RNA. One entry per CDR3 protein results from TCRdb running MiXCR on the multiplex PCR reads. The repertoire holds about 110,000 distinct CDR3 sequences, with about 25% as singletons. This clonotype was detected only a few times. Its antigen remains unknown. A much larger clone differs by one base, so this may be a read error.

The chain has TRBV20-1 and TRBJ2-4, with TRBD2 matching over 8 bases. The source is a human donor with low-grade glioma or glioblastoma, undergoing nonglioma brain surgery, or in good health (not recorded which). The specimen sequenced was glioma tissue, nonneoplastic brain tissue, or PBMCs (not recorded which). The CDR3: CSAGDREVSGKDYF. The DNA for the CDR3 is TGCAGTGCTGGAGATCGAGAGGTTAGCGGGAAAGATTACTTC.